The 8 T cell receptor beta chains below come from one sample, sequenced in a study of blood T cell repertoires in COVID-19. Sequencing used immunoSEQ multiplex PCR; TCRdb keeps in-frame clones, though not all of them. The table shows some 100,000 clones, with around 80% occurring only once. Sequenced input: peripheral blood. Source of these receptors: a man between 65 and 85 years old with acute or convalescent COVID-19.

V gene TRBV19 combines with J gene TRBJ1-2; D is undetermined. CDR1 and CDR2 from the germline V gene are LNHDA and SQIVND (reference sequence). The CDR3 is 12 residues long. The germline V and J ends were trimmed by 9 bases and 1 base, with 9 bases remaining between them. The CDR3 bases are TGTGCCAGCGGTCGGGATAACTATGGCTACACCTTC. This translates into CASGRDNYGYTF.

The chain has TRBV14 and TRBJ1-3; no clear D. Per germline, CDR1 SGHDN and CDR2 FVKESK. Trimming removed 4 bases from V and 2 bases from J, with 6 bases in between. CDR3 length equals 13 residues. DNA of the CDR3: TGTGCCAGCAGCCCCCCTGCTGGAAACACCATATATTTT. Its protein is CASSPPAGNTIYF.

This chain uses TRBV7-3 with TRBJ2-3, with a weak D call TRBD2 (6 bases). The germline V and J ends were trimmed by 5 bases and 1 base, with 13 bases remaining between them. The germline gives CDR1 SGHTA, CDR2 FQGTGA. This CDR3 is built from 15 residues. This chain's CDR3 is CASSHNSGGTDTQYF. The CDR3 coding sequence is TGTGCCAGCAGCCATAATTCGGGGGGCACAGATACGCAGTATTTT.

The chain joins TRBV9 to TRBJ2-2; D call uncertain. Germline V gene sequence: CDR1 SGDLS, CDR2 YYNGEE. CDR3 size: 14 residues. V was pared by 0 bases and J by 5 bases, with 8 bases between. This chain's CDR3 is CASSVAGSTGELFF. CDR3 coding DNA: TGTGCCAGCAGCGTAGCTGGCTCGACCGGGGAGCTGTTTTTT.

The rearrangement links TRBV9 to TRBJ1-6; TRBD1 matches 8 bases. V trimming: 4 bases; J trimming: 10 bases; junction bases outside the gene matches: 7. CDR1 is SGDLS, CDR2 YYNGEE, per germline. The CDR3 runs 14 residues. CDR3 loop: CASSTGQGRSPLHF. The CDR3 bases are TGTGCCAGCAGCACCGGACAGGGAAGATCACCCCTCCACTTT.

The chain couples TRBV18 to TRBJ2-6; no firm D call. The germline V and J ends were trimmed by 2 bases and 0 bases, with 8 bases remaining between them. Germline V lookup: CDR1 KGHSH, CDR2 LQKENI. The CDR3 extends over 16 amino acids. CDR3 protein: CASSPFLSSGANVLTF. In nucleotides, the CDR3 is TGTGCCAGCTCACCATTCTTGAGCTCTGGGGCCAACGTCCTGACTTTC.

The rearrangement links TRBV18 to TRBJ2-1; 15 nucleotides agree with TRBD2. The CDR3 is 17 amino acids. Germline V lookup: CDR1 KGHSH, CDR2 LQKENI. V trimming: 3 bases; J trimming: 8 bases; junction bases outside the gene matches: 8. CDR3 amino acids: CASSPPGTSGGSDEQFF. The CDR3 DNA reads TGTGCCAGCTCACCCCCCGGGACTAGCGGGGGGTCTGATGAGCAGTTCTTC. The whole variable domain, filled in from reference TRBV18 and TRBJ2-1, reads NAGVMQNPRHLVRRRGQEARLRCSPMKGHSHVYWYRQLPEEGLKFMVYLQKENIIDESGMPKERFSAEFPKEGPSILRIQQVVRGDSAAYFCASSPPGTSGGSDEQFFGPGTRLTVL.

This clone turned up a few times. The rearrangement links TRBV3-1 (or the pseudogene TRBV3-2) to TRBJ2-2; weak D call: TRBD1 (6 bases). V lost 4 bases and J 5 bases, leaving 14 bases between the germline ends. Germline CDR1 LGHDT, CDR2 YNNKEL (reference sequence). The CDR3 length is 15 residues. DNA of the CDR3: TGTGCCAGCAGCCTTCGGGACACTTCAACCGGGGAGCTGTTTTTT. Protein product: CASSLRDTSTGELFF.